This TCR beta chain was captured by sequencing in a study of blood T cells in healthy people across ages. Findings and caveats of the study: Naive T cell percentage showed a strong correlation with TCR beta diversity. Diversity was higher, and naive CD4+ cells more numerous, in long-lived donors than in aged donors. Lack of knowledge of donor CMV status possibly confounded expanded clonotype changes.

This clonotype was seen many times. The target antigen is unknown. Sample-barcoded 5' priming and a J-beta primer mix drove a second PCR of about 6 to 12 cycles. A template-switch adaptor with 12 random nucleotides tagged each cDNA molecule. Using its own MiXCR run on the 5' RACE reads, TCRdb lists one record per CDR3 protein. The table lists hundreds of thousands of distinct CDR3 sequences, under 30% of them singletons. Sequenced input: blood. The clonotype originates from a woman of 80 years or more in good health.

CDR3 sequence: CASGAGVAKNIQYF. In DNA form, the CDR3 reads TGTGCCAGCGGTGCGGGGGTGGCCAAAAACATTCAGTACTTC. The chain combines TRBV27 with TRBJ2-4; TRBD2 aligns across 7 bases. The CDR3 sequence is 14 residues long. Unmatched junction bases numbered 5, after V lost 8 bases and J lost 1 base. Germline CDR1 is MNHEY and CDR2 is SMNVEV (reference sequence).